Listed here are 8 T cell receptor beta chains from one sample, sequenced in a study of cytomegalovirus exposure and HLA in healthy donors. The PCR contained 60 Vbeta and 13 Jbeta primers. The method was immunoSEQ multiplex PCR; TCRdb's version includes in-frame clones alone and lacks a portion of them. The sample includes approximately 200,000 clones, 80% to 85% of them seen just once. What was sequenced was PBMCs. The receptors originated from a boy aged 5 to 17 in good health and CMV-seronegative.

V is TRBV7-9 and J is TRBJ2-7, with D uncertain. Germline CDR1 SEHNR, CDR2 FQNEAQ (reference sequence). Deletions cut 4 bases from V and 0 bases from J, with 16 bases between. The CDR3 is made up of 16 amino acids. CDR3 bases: TGTGCCAGCAGCTCTAACGTAGCTACTTCCTCCTACGAGCAGTACTTC. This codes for CASSSNVATSSYEQYF.

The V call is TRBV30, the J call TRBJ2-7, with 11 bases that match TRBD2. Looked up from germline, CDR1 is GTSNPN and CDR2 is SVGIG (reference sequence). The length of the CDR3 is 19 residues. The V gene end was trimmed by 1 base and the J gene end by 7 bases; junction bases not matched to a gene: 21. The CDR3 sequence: CAWSGPSGLAAVATGEQYF. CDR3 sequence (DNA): TGTGCCTGGAGTGGACCTTCGGGACTAGCGGCCGTCGCCACTGGGGAGCAGTACTTC. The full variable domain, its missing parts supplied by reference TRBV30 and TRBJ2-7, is SQTIHQWPATLVQPVGSPLSLECTVEGTSNPNLYWYRQAAGRGLQLLFYSVGIGQISSEVPQNLSASRPQDRQFILSSKKLLLSDSGFYLCAWSGPSGLAAVATGEQYFGPGTRLTVT.

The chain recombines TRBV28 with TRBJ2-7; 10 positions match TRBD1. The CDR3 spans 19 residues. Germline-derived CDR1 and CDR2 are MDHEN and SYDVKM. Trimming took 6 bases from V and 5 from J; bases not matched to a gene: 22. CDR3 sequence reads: CASRLRDRGLGTSVHEQYF. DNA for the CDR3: TGTGCCAGCAGACTCCGGGACAGGGGATTGGGAACTAGCGTCCACGAGCAGTACTTC.

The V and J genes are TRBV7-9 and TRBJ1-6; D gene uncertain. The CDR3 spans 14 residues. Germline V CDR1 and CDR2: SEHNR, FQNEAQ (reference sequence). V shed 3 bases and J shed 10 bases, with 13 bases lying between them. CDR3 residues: CASSFVGLGSPLHF. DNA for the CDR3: TGTGCCAGCAGCTTCGTAGGTCTCGGGTCACCCCTCCACTTT. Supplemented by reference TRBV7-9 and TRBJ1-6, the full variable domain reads DTGVSQNPRHKITKRGQNVTFRCDPISEHNRLYWYRQTLGQGPEFLTYFQNEAQLEKSRLLSDRFSAERPKGSFSTLEIQRTEQGDSAMYLCASSFVGLGSPLHFGNGTRLTVT.

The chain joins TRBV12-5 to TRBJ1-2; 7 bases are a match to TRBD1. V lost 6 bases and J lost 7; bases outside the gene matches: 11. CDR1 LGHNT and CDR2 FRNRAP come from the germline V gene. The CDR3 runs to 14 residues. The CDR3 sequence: CASGSDRQGFGYTF. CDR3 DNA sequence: TGTGCTAGTGGCTCGGACAGGCAGGGATTTGGCTACACCTTC.

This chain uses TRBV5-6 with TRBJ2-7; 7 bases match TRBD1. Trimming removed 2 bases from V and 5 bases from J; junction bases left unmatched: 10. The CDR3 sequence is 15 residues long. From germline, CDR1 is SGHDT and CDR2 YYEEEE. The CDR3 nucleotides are TGTGCCAGCAGCTTATTCCGGGACAGAAGCAACGAGCAGTACTTC. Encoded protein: CASSLFRDRSNEQYF. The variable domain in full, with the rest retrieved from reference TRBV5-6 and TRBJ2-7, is DAGVTQSPTHLIKTRGQQVTLRCSPKSGHDTVSWYQQALGQGPQFIFQYYEEEERQRGNFPDRFSGHQFPNYSSELNVNALLLGDSALYLCASSLFRDRSNEQYFGPGTRLTVT.

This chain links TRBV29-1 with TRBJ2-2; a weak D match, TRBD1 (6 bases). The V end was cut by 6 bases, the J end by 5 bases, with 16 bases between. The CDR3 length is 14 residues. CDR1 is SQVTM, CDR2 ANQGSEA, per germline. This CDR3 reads CSVRQTGRTGELFF. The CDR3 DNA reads TGCAGCGTGAGACAGACAGGACGGACCGGGGAGCTGTTTTTT.

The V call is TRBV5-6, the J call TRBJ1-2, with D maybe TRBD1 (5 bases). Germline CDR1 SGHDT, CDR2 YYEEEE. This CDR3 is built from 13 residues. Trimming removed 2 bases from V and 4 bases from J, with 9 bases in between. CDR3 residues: CASSLSGPYGYTF. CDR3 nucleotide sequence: TGTGCCAGCAGCTTATCAGGGCCCTATGGCTACACCTTC. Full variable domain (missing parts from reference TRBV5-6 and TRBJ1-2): DAGVTQSPTHLIKTRGQQVTLRCSPKSGHDTVSWYQQALGQGPQFIFQYYEEEERQRGNFPDRFSGHQFPNYSSELNVNALLLGDSALYLCASSLSGPYGYTFGSGTRLTVV.